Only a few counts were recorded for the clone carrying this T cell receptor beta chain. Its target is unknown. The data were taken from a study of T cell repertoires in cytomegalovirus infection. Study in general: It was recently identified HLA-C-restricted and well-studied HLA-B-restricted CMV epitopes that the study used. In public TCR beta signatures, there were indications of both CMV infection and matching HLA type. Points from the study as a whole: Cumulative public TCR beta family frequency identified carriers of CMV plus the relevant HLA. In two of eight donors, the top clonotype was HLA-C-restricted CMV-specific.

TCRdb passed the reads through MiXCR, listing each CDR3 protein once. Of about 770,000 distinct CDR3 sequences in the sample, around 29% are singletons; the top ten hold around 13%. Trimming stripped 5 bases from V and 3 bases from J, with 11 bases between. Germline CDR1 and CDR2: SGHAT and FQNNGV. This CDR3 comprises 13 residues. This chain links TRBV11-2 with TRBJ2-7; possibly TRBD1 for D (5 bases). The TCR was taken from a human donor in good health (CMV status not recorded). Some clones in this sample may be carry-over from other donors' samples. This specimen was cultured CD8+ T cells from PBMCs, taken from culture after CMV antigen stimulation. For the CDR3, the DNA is TGTGCCAGCAGCCCTACAGGACACTACGAGCAGTACTTC. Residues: CASSPTGHYEQYF.